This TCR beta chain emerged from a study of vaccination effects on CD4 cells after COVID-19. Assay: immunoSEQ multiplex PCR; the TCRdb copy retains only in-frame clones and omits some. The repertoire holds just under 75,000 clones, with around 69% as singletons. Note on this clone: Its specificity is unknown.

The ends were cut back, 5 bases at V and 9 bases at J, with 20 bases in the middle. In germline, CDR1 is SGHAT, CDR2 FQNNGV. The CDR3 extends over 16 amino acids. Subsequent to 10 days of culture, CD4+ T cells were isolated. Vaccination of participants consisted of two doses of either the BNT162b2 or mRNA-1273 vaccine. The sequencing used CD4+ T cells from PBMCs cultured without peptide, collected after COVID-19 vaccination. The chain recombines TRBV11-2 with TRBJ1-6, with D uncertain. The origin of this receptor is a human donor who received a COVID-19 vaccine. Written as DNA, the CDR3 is TGTGCCAGCAGCCATAAGAAGAGATGGAAAGGTTCACCCCTCCACTTT. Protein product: CASSHKKRWKGSPLHF.